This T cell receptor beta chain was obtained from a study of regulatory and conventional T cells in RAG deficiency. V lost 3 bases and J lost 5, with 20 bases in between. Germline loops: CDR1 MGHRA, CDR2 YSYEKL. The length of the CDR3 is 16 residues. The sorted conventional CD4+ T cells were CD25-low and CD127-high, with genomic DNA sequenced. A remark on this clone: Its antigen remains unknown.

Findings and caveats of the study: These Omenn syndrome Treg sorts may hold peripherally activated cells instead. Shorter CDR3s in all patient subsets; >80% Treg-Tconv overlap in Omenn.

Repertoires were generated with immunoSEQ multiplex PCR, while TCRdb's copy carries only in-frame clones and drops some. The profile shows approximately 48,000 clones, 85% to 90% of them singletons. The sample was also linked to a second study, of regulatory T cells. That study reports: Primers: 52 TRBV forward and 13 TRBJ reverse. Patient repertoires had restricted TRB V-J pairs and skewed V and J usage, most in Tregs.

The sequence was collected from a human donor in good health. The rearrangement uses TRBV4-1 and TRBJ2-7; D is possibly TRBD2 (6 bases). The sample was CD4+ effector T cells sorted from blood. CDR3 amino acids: CASSQGMLRDHDEQYF. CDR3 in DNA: TGCGCCAGCAGCCAGGGGATGCTGCGGGATCACGACGAGCAGTACTTC.